Below, 18 T cell receptor beta chains from the same sample are listed, as sequenced in a study of blood T cell repertoires in COVID-19. Profiled with immunoSEQ multiplex PCR; TCRdb holds only in-frame clones, not every one. The sample consists of under 250,000 clones, about four fifths of them appearing once. Sequencing used peripheral blood. Receptor source: a woman in her twenties or thirties who had recovered from COVID-19.

This rearrangement joins TRBV27 to TRBJ2-6; tentative D call: TRBD1 (5 bases). Germline CDR1 MNHEY, CDR2 SMNVEV (reference sequence). The CDR3 sequence is 15 residues long. Trimming cost V 2 bases and J 2 bases, with 7 bases left between them. CDR3 protein: CASSLQGAGANVLTF. The CDR3 bases are TGTGCCAGCAGTTTACAGGGCGCTGGGGCCAACGTCCTGACTTTC.

The V and J genes are TRBV10-3 and TRBJ2-5; 14 bases map to TRBD2. The CDR3 totals 20 residues. The V gene end was trimmed by 0 bases and the J gene end by 4 bases; junction bases not matched to a gene: 13. Germline V lookup: CDR1 ENHRY, CDR2 SYGVKD. CDR3 sequence reads: CAISESPGLAGVSVAETQYF. In DNA, the CDR3 is TGTGCCATCAGTGAGTCCCCGGGACTAGCGGGAGTATCAGTTGCAGAGACCCAGTACTTC.

The chain joins TRBV7-9 to TRBJ2-1; D unclear. CDR3 length: 12 amino acids. Germline CDR1 is SEHNR and CDR2 is FQNEAQ (reference sequence). Trimming removed 11 bases at V and 2 bases at J, with 10 bases between. DNA for the CDR3: TGTGCCTTCTCTGACACCTACAATGAGCAGTTCTTC. Amino acid sequence: CAFSDTYNEQFF.

The rearrangement joins TRBV5-6 to TRBJ1-1; D unclear. Looked up from germline, CDR1 is SGHDT and CDR2 is YYEEEE. The CDR3 spans 12 residues. Trimming shortened V by 0 bases and J by 4 bases, and 4 bases separated the two germline ends. CDR3 DNA: TGTGCCAGCAGCTTGGACTTCACTGAAGCTTTCTTT. It translates to CASSLDFTEAFF.

V gene TRBV9 combines with J gene TRBJ1-2, with TRBD1 as a possible D gene (5 bases). The CDR3 loop spans 15 amino acids. Germline values: CDR1 SGDLS, CDR2 YYNGEE. V lost 0 bases to trimming and J lost 0 bases, with 9 bases between them. This CDR3 is CASSVGGGTNYGYTF. The CDR3 nucleotides are TGTGCCAGCAGCGTAGGGGGCGGAACTAACTATGGCTACACCTTC.

The V and J genes are TRBV24-1 and TRBJ1-1; D is perhaps TRBD1 (5 bases). Germline V gene lookup returns CDR1 KGHDR and CDR2 SFDVKD. V shed 7 bases and J shed 1 base, with 9 bases lying between them. The CDR3 covers 13 residues. The CDR3 here is CATRGLKNTEAFF. As DNA, the CDR3 is TGTGCCACCAGGGGACTCAAGAACACTGAAGCTTTCTTT.

This chain uses TRBV4-2 with TRBJ2-5; D unclear. Trimming took off 5 bases at V and 0 bases at J, with 7 bases between the two ends. The V gene's germline CDR1 is LGHNA and CDR2 YNFKEQ. This CDR3 contains 13 residues. In DNA form, the CDR3 reads TGTGCCAGCAGCAGCAGGTACCAAGAGACCCAGTACTTC. It encodes CASSSRYQETQYF.

The chain is built from TRBV18 and TRBJ2-3, with unresolved D. V gave up 4 bases and J gave up 0 bases, with 17 bases separating them. Germline V gene sequence: CDR1 KGHSH, CDR2 LQKENI. The CDR3 sequence is 17 residues long. The CDR3, as DNA: TGTGCCAGCTCACTCGCCTCCACGGTTACTAGCACAGATACGCAGTATTTT. Translated, it gives CASSLASTVTSTDTQYF.

V usage is TRBV9 and J usage is TRBJ2-1; D uncertain. Germline V lookup: CDR1 SGDLS, CDR2 YYNGEE. Trimming removed 0 bases at V and 13 bases at J, with 14 bases between. The CDR3 totals 13 residues. DNA for the CDR3: TGTGCCAGCAGCGTAGGCCAGTCCCTTTCCCAGTTCTTC. Amino acid sequence: CASSVGQSLSQFF.

This chain joins TRBV30 and TRBJ1-6, with D possibly matching TRBD1 (6 bases). Trimming took 4 bases from V and 7 from J, leaving 17 bases between them. The CDR3 runs to 15 residues. Germline CDR1 and CDR2: GTSNPN and SVGIG (reference sequence). CDR3 nucleotides: TGTGCCTGGAACCGCCGGCAGGGGTGGAATTCACCCCTCCACTTT. It codes for CAWNRRQGWNSPLHF. Combining the CDR3 with reference TRBV30 and TRBJ1-6 gives the whole variable domain SQTIHQWPATLVQPVGSPLSLECTVEGTSNPNLYWYRQAAGRGLQLLFYSVGIGQISSEVPQNLSASRPQDRQFILSSKKLLLSDSGFYLCAWNRRQGWNSPLHFGNGTRLTVT.

V and J are TRBV29-1 and TRBJ2-7; TRBD1 matches 7 bases. V lost 4 bases and J lost 7; bases outside the gene matches: 10. Germline V gene sequence: CDR1 SQVTM, CDR2 ANQGSEA. This CDR3 spans 13 amino acids. The CDR3 coding sequence is TGCAGCGTTGTAGGGGGCTCGTTAGGGGAGCAGTACTTC. Translated, it gives CSVVGGSLGEQYF.

The genes are TRBV6-1 and TRBJ2-7; 12 nucleotides agree with TRBD2. Germline trimming cut 3 bases from V and 4 bases from J; bases unmatched to any gene: 4. CDR1 is MNHNS, CDR2 SASEGT, per germline. The CDR3 sequence is 15 residues long. CDR3 loop: CASSETSGSAYEQYF. DNA for the CDR3: TGTGCCAGCAGTGAGACTAGCGGGAGTGCTTACGAGCAGTACTTC.

The rearrangement links TRBV30 to TRBJ2-2; the D gene is possibly TRBD2 (5 bases). This CDR3 comprises 13 residues. The ends were cut back, 0 bases at V and 6 bases at J, with 8 bases in the middle. In germline, CDR1 is GTSNPN, CDR2 SVGIG (reference sequence). This CDR3 reads CAWSVHGAGELFF. In DNA form, the CDR3 reads TGTGCCTGGAGTGTACACGGGGCCGGGGAGCTGTTTTTT.

The V and J genes are TRBV19 and TRBJ1-3, with D tentatively TRBD1 (5 bases). V lost 4 bases and J 2 bases, leaving 18 bases between the germline ends. Per the germline V gene, CDR1 is LNHDA and CDR2 is SQIVND (reference sequence). There are 17 residues in the CDR3. CDR3 sequence reads: CASSTETLSGTGNTIYF. DNA of the CDR3: TGTGCCAGTAGTACCGAGACATTATCAGGGACTGGAAACACCATATATTTT.

The CDR3 region is CASSLDGTYRMEEQFF. The CDR3 region has the DNA TGCGCCAGCAGCTTGGATGGGACTTATAGAATGGAGGAGCAGTTCTTC. The chain combines TRBV5-1 with TRBJ2-1; tentatively, D is TRBD2 (6 bases). CDR1 is SGHRS and CDR2 is YFSETQ in the germline V gene. This CDR3 is 16 amino acids long. V gave up 0 bases and J gave up 10 bases, with 20 bases separating them.

The genes are TRBV27 and TRBJ1-1; 7 bases fit TRBD1. Germline CDR1 MNHEY, CDR2 SMNVEV (reference sequence). Germline trimming cut 4 bases from V and 6 bases from J; bases unmatched to any gene: 8. This CDR3 has 14 amino acids. CDR3 region: CASSSMTGRSEAFF. CDR3 coding DNA: TGTGCCAGCAGTTCGATGACAGGGCGGTCTGAAGCTTTCTTT.

The rearrangement links TRBV7-9 to TRBJ1-1; D remains ambiguous. Germline V gene lookup returns CDR1 SEHNR and CDR2 FQNEAQ (reference sequence). Trimming shortened V by 3 bases and J by 6 bases, and 8 bases separated the two germline ends. The CDR3 length is 12 residues. The DNA for the CDR3 is TGTGCCAGCAGCTTCCGCGCCGCTGAAGCTTTCTTT. Amino acid sequence: CASSFRAAEAFF.

The chain links TRBV9 to TRBJ2-7; 8 bases are shared with TRBD2. Germline CDR1 is SGDLS and CDR2 is YYNGEE. The V and J ends lost 4 bases and 5 bases, in that order; junction bases with no gene match: 14. CDR3 length: 16 residues. The CDR3 protein is CASSPSGGAGDNEQYF. The CDR3, as DNA: TGTGCCAGCAGCCCCTCCGGGGGAGCGGGAGACAACGAGCAGTACTTC. Based on the CDR3 plus reference TRBV9 and TRBJ2-7, the full variable domain is DSGVTQTPKHLITATGQRVTLRCSPRSGDLSVYWYQQSLDQGLQFLIQYYNGEERAKGNILERFSAQQFPDLHSELNLSSLELGDSALYFCASSPSGGAGDNEQYFGPGTRLTVT.